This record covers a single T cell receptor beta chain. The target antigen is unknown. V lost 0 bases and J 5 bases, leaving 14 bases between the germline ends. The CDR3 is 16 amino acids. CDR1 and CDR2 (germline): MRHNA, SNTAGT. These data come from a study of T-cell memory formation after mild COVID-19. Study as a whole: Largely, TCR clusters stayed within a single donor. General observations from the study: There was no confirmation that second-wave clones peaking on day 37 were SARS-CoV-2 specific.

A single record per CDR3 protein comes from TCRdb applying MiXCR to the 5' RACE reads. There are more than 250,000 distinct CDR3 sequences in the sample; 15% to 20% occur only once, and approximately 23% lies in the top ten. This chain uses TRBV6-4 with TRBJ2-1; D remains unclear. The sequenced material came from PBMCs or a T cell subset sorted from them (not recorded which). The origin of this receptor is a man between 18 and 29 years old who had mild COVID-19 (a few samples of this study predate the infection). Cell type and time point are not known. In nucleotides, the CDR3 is TGTGCCAGCAGTGACTCTTACACCTCCGGACACAATGAGCAGTTCTTC. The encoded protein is CASSDSYTSGHNEQFF.